This TCR beta chain was sequenced during a study of identical twins. Findings of the study overall: Invariant MAIT and iNKT cells may have partly biased zero-insertion analyses.

The V gene's germline CDR1 is SGHRS and CDR2 YFSETQ. This CDR3 contains 14 residues. The V and J ends lost 5 bases and 6 bases, in that order; junction bases with no gene match: 4. Worth noting for this clonotype: Its specificity is not known.

TCRdb re-called the 5' RACE reads with MiXCR, one entry per CDR3 protein. Here the sample spans about 920,000 distinct CDR3 sequences, roughly an eighth being singletons. The same data also went into a second study, on yellow fever vaccine responses in identical twins.

V gene TRBV5-1 combines with J gene TRBJ2-1, with 11 bases matching TRBD2. This sequence was found in a young woman in good health. Sequenced sample: PBMCs. The CDR3: CASRISGGANEQFF. The CDR3 DNA follows: TGCGCCAGCAGGATTAGCGGGGGGGCCAATGAGCAGTTCTTC.